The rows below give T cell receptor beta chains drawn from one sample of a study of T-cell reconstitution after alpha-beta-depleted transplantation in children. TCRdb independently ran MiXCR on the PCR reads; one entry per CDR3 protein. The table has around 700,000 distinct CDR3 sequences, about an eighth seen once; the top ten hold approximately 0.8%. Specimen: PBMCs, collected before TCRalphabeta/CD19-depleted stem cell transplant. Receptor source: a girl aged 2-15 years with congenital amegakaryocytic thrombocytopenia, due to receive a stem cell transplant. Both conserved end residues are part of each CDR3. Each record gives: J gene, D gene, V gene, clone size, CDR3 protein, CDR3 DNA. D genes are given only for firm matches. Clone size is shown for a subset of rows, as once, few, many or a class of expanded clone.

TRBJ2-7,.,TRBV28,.,CASDVLDGGTYEQHF,TGTGCCAGCGACGTCCTGGACGGGGGGACATACGAGCAGCACTTC
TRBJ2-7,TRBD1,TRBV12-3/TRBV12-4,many,CASSPQDRDEQYF,TGTGCCAGCAGTCCCCAGGACAGGGACGAGCAGTACTTC
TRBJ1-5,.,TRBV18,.,CASSPGITNQPQHF,TGTGCCAGCTCACCAGGGATCACCAATCAGCCCCAGCATTTT
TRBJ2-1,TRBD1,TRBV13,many,CASSPDRDTYNEQFF,TGTGCCAGCAGTCCAGACAGGGACACCTACAATGAGCAGTTCTTC
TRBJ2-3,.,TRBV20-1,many,CSARGGGTGTDTQYF,TGCAGTGCTAGAGGCGGCGGAACTGGGACAGATACGCAGTATTTT
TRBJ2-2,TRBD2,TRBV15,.,CATSRDSGLAGAGELFF,TGTGCCACCAGCAGAGATTCGGGACTAGCGGGAGCCGGGGAGCTGTTTTTT
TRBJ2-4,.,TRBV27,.,CASSSPLGVKPVQYF,TGTGCCAGCAGTTCCCCCCTGGGGGTGAAGCCGGTTCAGTACTTC
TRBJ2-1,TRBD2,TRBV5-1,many,CASSPGSSGTNEQFF,TGCGCCAGCAGCCCGGGTAGTAGCGGGACCAATGAGCAGTTCTTC
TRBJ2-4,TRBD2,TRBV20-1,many,CGLSGTAKNIQYF,TGCGGCCTTAGCGGGACAGCCAAAAACATTCAGTACTTC
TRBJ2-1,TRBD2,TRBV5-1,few,CARGGLAGGRSYNEQFF,TGCGCCCGTGGGGGACTAGCGGGAGGTCGCTCCTACAATGAGCAGTTCTTC
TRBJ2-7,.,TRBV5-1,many,CASSQPRVSGSVGAHYEQYF,TGCGCCAGCAGTCAGCCGAGGGTATCGGGGTCCGTGGGGGCTCACTACGAGCAGTACTTC
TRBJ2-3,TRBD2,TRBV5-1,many,CASSWTSGKAGDTQYF,TGCGCCAGCAGCTGGACTAGCGGAAAGGCGGGGGATACGCAGTATTTT
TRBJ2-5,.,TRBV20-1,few,CSARVVGLGTQYF,TGCAGTGCTAGAGTAGTGGGTTTGGGGACCCAGTACTTC
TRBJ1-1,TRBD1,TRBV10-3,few,CAISPGDREEAFF,TGTGCCATCTCCCCGGGGGACAGGGAAGAAGCTTTCTTT
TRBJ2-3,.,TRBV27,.,CASSNYGDSGTDTQYF,TGTGCCAGCAGTAACTACGGGGATTCCGGCACAGATACGCAGTATTTT
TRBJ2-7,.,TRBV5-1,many,CASSLYSDSYEQYF,TGCGCCAGCAGCTTGTATTCGGATTCCTACGAGCAGTACTTC
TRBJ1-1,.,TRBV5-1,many,CASSLGDRGGTEAFF,TGCGCCAGCAGCTTAGGGGATCGAGGGGGCACTGAAGCTTTCTTT
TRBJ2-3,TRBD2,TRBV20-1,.,CSAGPRTSGSLADTQYF,TGCAGTGCTGGGCCTCGGACTAGCGGGAGTCTTGCAGATACGCAGTATTTT
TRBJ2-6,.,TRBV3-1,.,CASSRNSGANVLTF,TGTGCCAGCAGCCGCAATTCTGGGGCCAACGTCCTGACTTTC
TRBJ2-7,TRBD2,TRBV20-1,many,CSASRVAGSYEQYF,TGCAGTGCCTCGAGGGTAGCGGGATCCTACGAGCAGTACTTC
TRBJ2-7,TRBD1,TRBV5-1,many,CASSLKSQGDHEQYF,TGCGCCAGCAGCTTAAAGTCGCAGGGGGACCACGAGCAGTACTTC
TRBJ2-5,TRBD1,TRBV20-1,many,CSARIGTASLTQYF,TGCAGTGCTCGGATCGGGACAGCCTCTTTGACCCAGTACTTC
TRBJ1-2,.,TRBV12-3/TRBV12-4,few,CASSFARVGIPYGYTF,TGTGCCAGCAGTTTTGCCAGGGTTGGGATCCCCTATGGCTACACCTTC
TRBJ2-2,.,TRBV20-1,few,CSARLRSTGELFF,TGCAGTGCTAGACTCAGGAGCACCGGGGAGCTGTTTTTT
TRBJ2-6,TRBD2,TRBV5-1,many,CASSPRTSGYFLSGANVLTF,TGCGCCAGCAGCCCACGGACTAGCGGGTATTTCCTCTCTGGGGCCAACGTCCTGACTTTC